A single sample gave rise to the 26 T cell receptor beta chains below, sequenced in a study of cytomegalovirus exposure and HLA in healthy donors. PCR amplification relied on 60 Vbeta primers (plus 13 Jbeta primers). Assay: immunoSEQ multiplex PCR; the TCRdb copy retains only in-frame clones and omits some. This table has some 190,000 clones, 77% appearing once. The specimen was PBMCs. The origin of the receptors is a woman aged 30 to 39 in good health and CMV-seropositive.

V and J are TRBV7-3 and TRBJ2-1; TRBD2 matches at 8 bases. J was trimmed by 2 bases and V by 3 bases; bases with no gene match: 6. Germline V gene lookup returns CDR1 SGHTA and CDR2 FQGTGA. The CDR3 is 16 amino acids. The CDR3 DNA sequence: TGTGCCAGCAGCTTGGGACCCGGGGGGGCCTACAATGAGCAGTTCTTC. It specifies CASSLGPGGAYNEQFF.

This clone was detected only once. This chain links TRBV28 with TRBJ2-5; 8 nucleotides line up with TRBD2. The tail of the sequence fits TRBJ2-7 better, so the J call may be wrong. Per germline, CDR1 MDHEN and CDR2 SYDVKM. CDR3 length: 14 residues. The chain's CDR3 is CASSETGTSYEQYF. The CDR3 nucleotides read TGTGCCAGCAGCGAAACCGGGACTAGCTACGAGCAGTACTTC.

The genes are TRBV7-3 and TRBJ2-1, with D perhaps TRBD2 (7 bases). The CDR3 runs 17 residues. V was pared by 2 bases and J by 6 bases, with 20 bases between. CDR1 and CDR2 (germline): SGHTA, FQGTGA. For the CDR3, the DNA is TGTGCCAGCAGCTTACCCGGAGGGGGAGCGGGACCCAATGAGCAGTTCTTC. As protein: CASSLPGGGAGPNEQFF.

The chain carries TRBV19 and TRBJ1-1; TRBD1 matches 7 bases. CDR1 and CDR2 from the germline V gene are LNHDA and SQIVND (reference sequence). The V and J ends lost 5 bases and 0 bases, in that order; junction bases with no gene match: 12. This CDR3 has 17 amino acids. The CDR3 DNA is TGTGCCAGTAGTCCTCGACACAGGGGTACCTTGAACACTGAAGCTTTCTTT. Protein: CASSPRHRGTLNTEAFF.

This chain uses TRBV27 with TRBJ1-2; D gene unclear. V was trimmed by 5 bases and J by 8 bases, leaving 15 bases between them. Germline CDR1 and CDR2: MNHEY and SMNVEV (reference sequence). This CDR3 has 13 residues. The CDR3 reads CASSRGLLGGYTF. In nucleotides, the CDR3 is TGTGCCAGCAGTCGAGGGTTGTTAGGGGGCTACACCTTC.

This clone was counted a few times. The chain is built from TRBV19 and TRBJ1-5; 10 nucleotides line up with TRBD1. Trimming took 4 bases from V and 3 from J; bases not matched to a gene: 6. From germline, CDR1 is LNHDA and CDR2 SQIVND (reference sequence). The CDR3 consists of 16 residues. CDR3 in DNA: TGTGCCAGTAGTAGCCTGGGACAGGGGTTCAATCAGCCCCAGCATTTT. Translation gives CASSSLGQGFNQPQHF. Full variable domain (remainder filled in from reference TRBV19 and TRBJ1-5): DGGITQSPKYLFRKEGQNVTLSCEQNLNHDAMYWYRQDPGQGLRLIYYSQIVNDFQKGDIAEGYSVSREKKESFPLTVTSAQKNPTAFYLCASSSLGQGFNQPQHFGDGTRLSIL.

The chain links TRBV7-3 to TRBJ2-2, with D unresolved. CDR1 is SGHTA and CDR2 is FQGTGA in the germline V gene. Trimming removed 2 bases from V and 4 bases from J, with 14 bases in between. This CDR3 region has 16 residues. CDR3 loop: CASSLGHGVATGELFF. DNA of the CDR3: TGTGCCAGCAGCTTAGGCCATGGAGTGGCCACCGGGGAGCTGTTTTTT.

The CDR3 region has the DNA TGTGCCAGCAGTTACTCGATTACGGGGAACGAGCAGTACTTC. Translation: CASSYSITGNEQYF. This chain links TRBV6-5 with TRBJ2-7; D possibly corresponds to TRBD2 (5 bases). Deletions cut 0 bases from V and 5 bases from J, with 11 bases between. Germline V gene lookup returns CDR1 MNHEY and CDR2 SVGAGI. The CDR3 is 14 residues long.

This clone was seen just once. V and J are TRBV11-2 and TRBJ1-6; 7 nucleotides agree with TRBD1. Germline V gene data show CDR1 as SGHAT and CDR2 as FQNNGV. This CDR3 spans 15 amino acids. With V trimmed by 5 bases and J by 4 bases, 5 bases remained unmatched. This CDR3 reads CASSQGGGYNSPLHF. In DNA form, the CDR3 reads TGTGCCAGCAGCCAGGGGGGCGGGTATAATTCACCCCTCCACTTT.

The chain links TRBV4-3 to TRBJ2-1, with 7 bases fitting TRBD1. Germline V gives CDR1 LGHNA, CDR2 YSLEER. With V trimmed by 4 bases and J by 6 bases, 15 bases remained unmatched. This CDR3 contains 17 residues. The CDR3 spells CASSPYLEGATINEQFF. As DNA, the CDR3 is TGCGCCAGCAGCCCATACCTCGAGGGGGCCACAATCAATGAGCAGTTCTTC.

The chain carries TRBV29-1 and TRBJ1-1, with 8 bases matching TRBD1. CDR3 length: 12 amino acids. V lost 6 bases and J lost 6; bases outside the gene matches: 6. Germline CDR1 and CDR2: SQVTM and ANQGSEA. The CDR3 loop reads CSVTGTGSEAFF. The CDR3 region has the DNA TGCAGCGTGACCGGGACAGGCTCTGAAGCTTTCTTT.

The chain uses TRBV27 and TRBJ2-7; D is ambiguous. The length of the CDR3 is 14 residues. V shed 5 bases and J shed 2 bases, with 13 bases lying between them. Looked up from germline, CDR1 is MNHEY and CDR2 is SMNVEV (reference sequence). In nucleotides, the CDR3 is TGTGCCAGCAGTACATCAGGTTTACCCTACGAGCAGTACTTC. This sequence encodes CASSTSGLPYEQYF.

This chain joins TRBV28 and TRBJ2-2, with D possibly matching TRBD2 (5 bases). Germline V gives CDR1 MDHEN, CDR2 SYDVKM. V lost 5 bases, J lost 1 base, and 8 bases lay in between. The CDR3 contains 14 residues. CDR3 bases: TGTGCCAGCAGTCCGGGATTGAACACCGGGGAGCTGTTTTTT. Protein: CASSPGLNTGELFF.

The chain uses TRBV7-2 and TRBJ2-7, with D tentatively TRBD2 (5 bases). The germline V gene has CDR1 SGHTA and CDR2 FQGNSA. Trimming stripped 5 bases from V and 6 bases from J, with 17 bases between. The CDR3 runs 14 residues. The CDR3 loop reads CASSPTRGLGEQYF. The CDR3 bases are TGTGCCAGCAGCCCGACACGGGGTTTAGGCGAGCAGTACTTC.

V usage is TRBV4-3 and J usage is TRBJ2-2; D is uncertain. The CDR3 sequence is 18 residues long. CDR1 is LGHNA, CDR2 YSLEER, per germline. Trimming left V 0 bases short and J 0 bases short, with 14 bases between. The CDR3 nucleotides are TGCGCCAGCAGCCAAGATTTCAATTTGGCAGCGAACACCGGGGAGCTGTTTTTT. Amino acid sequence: CASSQDFNLAANTGELFF.

This chain's CDR3 is CASSAGLLAVETQYF. CDR3 in DNA: TGTGCCAGCAGCGCGGGCCTCCTAGCGGTAGAGACCCAGTACTTC. The V and J genes are TRBV9 and TRBJ2-5, with 7 bases identical to TRBD2. The CDR3 totals 15 residues. J lost 4 bases, V lost 3 bases, and 9 bases had no gene match. Germline V gene data show CDR1 as SGDLS and CDR2 as YYNGEE.

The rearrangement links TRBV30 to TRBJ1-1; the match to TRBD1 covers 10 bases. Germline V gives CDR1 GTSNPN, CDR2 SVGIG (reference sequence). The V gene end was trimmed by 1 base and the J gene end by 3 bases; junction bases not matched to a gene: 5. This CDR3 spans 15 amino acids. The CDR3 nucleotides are TGTGCCTGGAGTGGACGGACAGGGGGTTACACTGAAGCTTTCTTT. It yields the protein CAWSGRTGGYTEAFF. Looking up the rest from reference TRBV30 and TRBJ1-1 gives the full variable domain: SQTIHQWPATLVQPVGSPLSLECTVEGTSNPNLYWYRQAAGRGLQLLFYSVGIGQISSEVPQNLSASRPQDRQFILSSKKLLLSDSGFYLCAWSGRTGGYTEAFFGQGTRLTVV.

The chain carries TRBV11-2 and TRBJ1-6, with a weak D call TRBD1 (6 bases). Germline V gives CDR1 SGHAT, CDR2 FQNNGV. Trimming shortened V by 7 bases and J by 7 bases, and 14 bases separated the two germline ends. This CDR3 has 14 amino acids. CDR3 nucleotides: TGTGCCAGCAACCAGGGGCAGGGGAATTCACCCCTCCACTTT. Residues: CASNQGQGNSPLHF.

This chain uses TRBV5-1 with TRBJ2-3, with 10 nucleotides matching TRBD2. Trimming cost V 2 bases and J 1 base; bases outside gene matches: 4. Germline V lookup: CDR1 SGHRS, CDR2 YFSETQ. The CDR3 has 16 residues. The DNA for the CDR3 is TGCGCCAGCAGCTTTTGGACTAGCGGAGGCACAGATACGCAGTATTTT. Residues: CASSFWTSGGTDTQYF.

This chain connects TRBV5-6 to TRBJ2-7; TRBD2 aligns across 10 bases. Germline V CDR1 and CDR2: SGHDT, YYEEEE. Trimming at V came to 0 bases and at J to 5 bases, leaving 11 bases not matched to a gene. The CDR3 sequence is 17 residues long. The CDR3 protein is CASSLGVSGRSEDEQYF. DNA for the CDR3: TGTGCCAGCAGCTTGGGGGTTAGCGGGAGGAGCGAGGACGAGCAGTACTTC.

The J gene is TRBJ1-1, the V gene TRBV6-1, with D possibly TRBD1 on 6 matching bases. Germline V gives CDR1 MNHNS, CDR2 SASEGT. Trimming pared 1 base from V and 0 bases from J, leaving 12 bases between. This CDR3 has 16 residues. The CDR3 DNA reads TGTGCCAGCAGTGAAGGCGGGGGGCGGATGAACACTGAAGCTTTCTTT. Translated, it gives CASSEGGGRMNTEAFF.

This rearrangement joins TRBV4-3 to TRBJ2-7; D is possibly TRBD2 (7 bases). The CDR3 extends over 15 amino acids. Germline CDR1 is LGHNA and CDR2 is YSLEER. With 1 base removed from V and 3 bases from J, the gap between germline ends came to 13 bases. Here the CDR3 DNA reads TGCGCCAGCAGCCAAGTACGAGGGGGGGGCTACGAGCAGTACTTC. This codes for CASSQVRGGGYEQYF.

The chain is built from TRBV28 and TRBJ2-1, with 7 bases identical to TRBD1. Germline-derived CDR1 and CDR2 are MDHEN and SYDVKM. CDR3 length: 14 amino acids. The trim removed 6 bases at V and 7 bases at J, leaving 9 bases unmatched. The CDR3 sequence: CASSIRQGRNEQFF. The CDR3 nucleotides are TGTGCCAGCAGCATAAGACAGGGTAGGAATGAGCAGTTCTTC.

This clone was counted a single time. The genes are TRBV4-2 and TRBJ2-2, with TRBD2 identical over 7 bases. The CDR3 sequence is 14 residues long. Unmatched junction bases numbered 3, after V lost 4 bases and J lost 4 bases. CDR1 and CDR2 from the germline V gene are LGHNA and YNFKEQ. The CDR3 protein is CASSPGLRTGELFF. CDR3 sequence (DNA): TGTGCCAGCAGCCCGGGACTACGCACCGGGGAGCTGTTTTTT.

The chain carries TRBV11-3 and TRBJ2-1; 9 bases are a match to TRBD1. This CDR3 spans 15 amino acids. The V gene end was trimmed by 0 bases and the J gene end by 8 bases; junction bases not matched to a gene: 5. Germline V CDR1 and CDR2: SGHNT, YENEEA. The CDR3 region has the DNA TGTGCCAGCAGCTTAGAACAGGGGGCTTTCGATGAGCAGTTCTTC. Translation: CASSLEQGAFDEQFF.

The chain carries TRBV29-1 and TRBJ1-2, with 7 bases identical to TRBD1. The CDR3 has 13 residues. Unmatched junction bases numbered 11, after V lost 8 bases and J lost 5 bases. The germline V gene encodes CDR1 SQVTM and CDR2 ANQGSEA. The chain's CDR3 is CSLREGATYGYTF. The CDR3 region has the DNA TGCAGCTTGCGGGAGGGGGCAACGTATGGCTACACCTTC.